The 22 T cell receptor beta chains below come from one sample, sequenced in a study of blood T cell repertoires in COVID-19. Method: immunoSEQ multiplex PCR; TCRdb's copy keeps in-frame clones and lacks some. The sample consists of roughly 33,000 clones, more than 85% of them appearing once. Sequences were obtained from peripheral blood. These receptor sequences come from a human donor in a cohort sampled during active COVID-19.

The genes are TRBV28 and TRBJ1-1; possibly TRBD1 for D (5 bases). The germline gives CDR1 MDHEN, CDR2 SYDVKM. CDR3 length: 13 residues. Trimming took 8 bases from V and 3 from J, leaving 13 bases between them. The CDR3 DNA sequence: TGTGCCAGCGGACAAAGGGTGTACACTGAAGCTTTCTTT. Its protein is CASGQRVYTEAFF.

V is TRBV5-1 and J is TRBJ2-1, with D unclear. Between the trimmed V and J ends, which lost 3 bases and 1 base, there was a span of 5 bases. Germline CDR1 SGHRS, CDR2 YFSETQ. The CDR3 loop spans 13 amino acids. The CDR3 nucleotides read TGCGCCAGCAGCTCCCTATCCTACAATGAGCAGTTCTTC. It translates to CASSSLSYNEQFF.

The V call is TRBV6-5, the J call TRBJ2-2; no reliable D call. The CDR3 length is 13 residues. The germline gives CDR1 MNHEY, CDR2 SVGAGI. V was pared by 6 bases and J by 5 bases, with 10 bases between. CDR3 residues: CASSLKATGELFF. CDR3 nucleotides: TGTGCCAGCAGCCTAAAAGCGACCGGGGAGCTGTTTTTT.

V usage is TRBV24-1 and J usage is TRBJ2-1, with 8 bases matching TRBD2. This CDR3 is 15 amino acids long. The trim removed 3 bases at V and 7 bases at J, leaving 7 bases unmatched. Germline assignment: CDR1 KGHDR and CDR2 SFDVKD. The CDR3: CATSDPRTSRNEQFF. The CDR3 DNA reads TGTGCCACCAGTGATCCCAGGACTAGCAGGAATGAGCAGTTCTTC.

The chain carries TRBV3-1 (or the pseudogene TRBV3-2) and TRBJ2-2; D call uncertain. Germline-derived CDR1 and CDR2 are LGHDT and YNNKEL (reference sequence). The CDR3 totals 12 residues. The ends were cut back, 8 bases at V and 1 base at J, with 5 bases in the middle. As DNA, the CDR3 is TGTGCCAGCGCTAAGAACACCGGGGAGCTGTTTTTT. It translates to CASAKNTGELFF.

The V and J genes are TRBV28 and TRBJ2-7; TRBD1 matches 7 bases. The length of the CDR3 is 13 residues. Germline-derived CDR1 and CDR2 are MDHEN and SYDVKM. The V segment lost 5 bases and the J segment 4 bases; nucleotides outside the gene matches: 5. In DNA form, the CDR3 reads TGTGCCAGCAGTCCCGACAGGGTTTACGAGCAGTACTTC. Translating gives CASSPDRVYEQYF.

V usage is TRBV29-1 and J usage is TRBJ1-1; 9 bases line up with TRBD1. The CDR3 covers 13 residues. In germline, CDR1 is SQVTM, CDR2 ANQGSEA. CDR3 nucleotides: TGCTGCGGGGGACAGGGCGTGGACACTGAAGCTTTCTTT. Protein: CCGGQGVDTEAFF.

The V and J genes are TRBV30 and TRBJ2-7, with no clear D. Between the trimmed V and J ends, which lost 2 bases and 6 bases, there was a span of 11 bases. This CDR3 is 12 amino acids long. Germline loops: CDR1 GTSNPN, CDR2 SVGIG (reference sequence). For the CDR3, the DNA is TGTGCCTGGAGTTATCTAGTTTCCGAGCAGTACTTC. Protein: CAWSYLVSEQYF. Combining the CDR3 with reference TRBV30 and TRBJ2-7 gives the whole variable domain SQTIHQWPATLVQPVGSPLSLECTVEGTSNPNLYWYRQAAGRGLQLLFYSVGIGQISSEVPQNLSASRPQDRQFILSSKKLLLSDSGFYLCAWSYLVSEQYFGPGTRLTVT.

The rearrangement joins TRBV5-1 to TRBJ1-1, with 7 bases lining up with TRBD1. CDR3 length: 15 residues. The germline V gene encodes CDR1 SGHRS and CDR2 YFSETQ. J gave up 3 bases and V 4 bases, and 9 bases lay outside the gene matches. CDR3 loop: CASSPLQGTYTEAFF. The CDR3 nucleotides are TGCGCCAGCAGCCCTTTACAGGGGACGTACACTGAAGCTTTCTTT.

V gene TRBV5-1 combines with J gene TRBJ2-7, with 10 bases lining up with TRBD1. Trimming took 3 bases from V and 4 from J; bases not matched to a gene: 4. The germline CDR1 and CDR2 sequences are SGHRS and YFSETQ. The CDR3 loop spans 14 amino acids. CDR3: CASSSDRGRYEQYF. In DNA form, the CDR3 reads TGCGCCAGCAGCTCCGACAGGGGGCGGTACGAGCAGTACTTC.

The chain uses TRBV12-5 and TRBJ2-2; a possible D gene is TRBD1 (5 bases). Per germline, CDR1 LGHNT and CDR2 FRNRAP. The CDR3 has 12 amino acids. V lost 5 bases and J 6 bases, leaving 7 bases between the germline ends. The CDR3 sequence: CASGQGSGELFF. In DNA, the CDR3 is TGTGCTAGTGGTCAGGGTTCCGGGGAGCTGTTTTTT.

The V gene is TRBV19, the J gene TRBJ2-5; 7 nucleotides match TRBD2. This CDR3 contains 14 residues. V gave up 3 bases and J gave up 2 bases; unmatched junction bases: 3. Germline loops: CDR1 LNHDA, CDR2 SQIVND (reference sequence). The CDR3 DNA is TGTGCCAGTAGTATCCGACTAGCTCAAGAGACCCAGTACTTC. Its protein is CASSIRLAQETQYF.

The chain uses TRBV29-1 and TRBJ2-7, with a tentative D call TRBD2 (5 bases). V lost 7 bases, J lost 6 bases, and 19 bases lay in between. The V gene's germline CDR1 is SQVTM and CDR2 ANQGSEA. This CDR3 comprises 13 residues. This CDR3 reads CSGTDWVGSEQYF. In DNA, the CDR3 is TGCAGCGGGACGGACTGGGTGGGCTCCGAGCAGTACTTC.

V usage is TRBV7-2 and J usage is TRBJ1-3, with a weak D call TRBD1 (5 bases). This CDR3 has 15 amino acids. Between the trimmed V and J ends, which lost 4 bases and 1 base, there was a span of 11 bases. Germline CDR1 is SGHTA and CDR2 is FQGNSA. The CDR3 is CASSSPGGSGNTIYF. CDR3 DNA: TGTGCCAGCAGCTCCCCCGGGGGTTCTGGAAACACCATATATTTT.

This clone was detected only once. This sequence joins TRBV4-3 and TRBJ2-3; 7 positions agree with TRBD2. CDR1 and CDR2 (germline): LGHNA, YSLEER. V dropped 1 base and J dropped 1; count of bases not matched to a gene: 14. CDR3 length: 19 amino acids. As DNA, the CDR3 is TGCGCCAGCAGCCAAGGATCGCGCGGGAGAAGATCTCGCACAGATACGCAGTATTTT. Encoded protein: CASSQGSRGRRSRTDTQYF.

This chain links TRBV11-2 with TRBJ1-2, with TRBD1 identical over 10 bases. In germline, CDR1 is SGHAT, CDR2 FQNNGV. With V trimmed by 5 bases and J by 6 bases, 3 bases remained unmatched. The CDR3 length is 13 residues. The CDR3 here is CASSQGQGNGYTF. For the CDR3, the DNA is TGTGCCAGCAGCCAGGGACAGGGGAATGGCTACACCTTC.

This rearrangement joins TRBV5-6 to TRBJ2-1; the D gene is possibly TRBD2 (6 bases). Germline CDR1 reads SGHDT; CDR2 reads YYEEEE. The V and J ends lost 4 bases and 12 bases respectively, with 26 bases between them. The CDR3 is made up of 16 amino acids. CDR3 amino acids: CASSLEAAGLLLGQFF. Written as DNA, the CDR3 is TGTGCCAGCAGCCTTGAGGCGGCGGGATTATTACTGGGGCAGTTCTTC.

This rearrangement joins TRBV7-2 to TRBJ2-5; D is possibly TRBD1 (6 bases). Germline V lookup: CDR1 SGHTA, CDR2 FQGNSA. Trimming pared 3 bases from V and 1 base from J, leaving 9 bases between. CDR3 length equals 14 residues. This CDR3 is CASSFSTGQETQYF. The CDR3 bases are TGTGCCAGCAGCTTCTCGACAGGCCAAGAGACCCAGTACTTC. Looking up the rest from reference TRBV7-2 and TRBJ2-5 gives the full variable domain: GAGVSQSPSNKVTEKGKDVELRCDPISGHTALYWYRQSLGQGLEFLIYFQGNSAPDKSGLPSDRFSAERTGGSVSTLTIQRTQQEDSAVYLCASSFSTGQETQYFGPGTRLLVL.

This sequence joins TRBV6-2 or TRBV6-3 and TRBJ2-5; D call uncertain. The germline CDR1 and CDR2 sequences are MNHEY and SVGEGT. Between the trimmed V and J ends, which lost 4 bases and 3 bases, there was a span of 3 bases. CDR3 length: 11 amino acids. The CDR3 here is CASSLEETQYF. As DNA, the CDR3 is TGTGCCAGCAGTTTAGAAGAGACCCAGTACTTC.

V gene TRBV5-1 combines with J gene TRBJ1-2; 9 positions agree with TRBD1. This CDR3 comprises 14 residues. V lost 4 bases, J lost 7 bases, and 8 bases stayed unmatched. The germline V gene has CDR1 SGHRS and CDR2 YFSETQ. The CDR3 bases are TGCGCCAGCAGCAGGACAGGGGCTGCGGGTGGCTACACCTTC. Protein product: CASSRTGAAGGYTF.

This chain connects TRBV5-1 to TRBJ2-5; 7 bases fit TRBD2. This CDR3 is built from 15 residues. The V and J ends lost 6 bases and 0 bases, in that order; junction bases with no gene match: 8. In germline, CDR1 is SGHRS, CDR2 YFSETQ. CDR3 bases: TGCGCCAGCACCCCGGGGGGAACGTACCAAGAGACCCAGTACTTC. It yields the protein CASTPGGTYQETQYF.

V gene TRBV6-2 or TRBV6-3 combines with J gene TRBJ2-2; 10 nucleotides line up with TRBD2. V dropped 2 bases and J dropped 6; count of bases not matched to a gene: 6. CDR3 length equals 16 residues. Per the germline V gene, CDR1 is MNHEY and CDR2 is SVGEGT. Here the CDR3 reads CASSYRLAGAAGELFF. The DNA of the CDR3 is TGTGCCAGCAGTTACCGGCTAGCGGGAGCGGCCGGGGAGCTGTTTTTT.